This T cell receptor beta chain was captured in a study of blood T cell repertoires in COVID-19. Generated by immunoSEQ multiplex PCR, the TCRdb table keeps only in-frame clones and is missing some. The sample holds around 81,000 clones, around four fifths seen once. Only one count was recorded for this clone. V was cut by 3 bases and J by 8 bases, with 10 bases left in between. Germline V gene lookup returns CDR1 KGHDR and CDR2 SFDVKD. The CDR3 is 13 amino acids. The TCR comes from a man aged 45-60 years with acute or convalescent COVID-19. This chain joins TRBV24-1 and TRBJ2-1; D is undetermined. Sequencing was carried out using peripheral blood. In DNA form, the CDR3 reads TGTGCCACCAGTGATCCCGGGTCCGATGAGCAGTTCTTC. Its protein product is CATSDPGSDEQFF.